The source of this T cell receptor (beta chain) is a study of T cell responses to AZD1222 COVID-19 vaccine. Study-wide findings and caveats: Females outnumbered males among donors, who were mostly white British; clonal diversity was possibly underestimated. Researchers took repertoire samples only after the peak T cell response had come.

Data came from immunoSEQ multiplex PCR; TCRdb stores just in-frame clones and leaves some out. The repertoire has 30,000 to 40,000 clones, approximately 78% of them found once; the top ten carry about 4%. In the case of this clone: Its antigen is still unknown.

J gave up 0 bases and V 4 bases, and 8 bases lay outside the gene matches. The V gene's germline CDR1 is LNHDA and CDR2 SQIVND (reference sequence). The CDR3 totals 19 residues. The sequencing here drew on peripheral blood, taken 28 days after the second AZD1222 dose. The sequence came from an adult who received the AZD1222 COVID-19 vaccine. The chain has TRBV19 and TRBJ2-1, with 14 bases aligning to TRBD2. The CDR3 loop reads CASSTRLAGGTSSYNEQFF. DNA for the CDR3: TGTGCCAGTAGTACCCGACTAGCGGGAGGGACAAGCTCCTACAATGAGCAGTTCTTC.